A single sample is the source of the 9 T cell receptor beta chains below, sequenced in a study of spatial heterogeneity in lung cancer. The time point denotes: sample taken at primary tumor resection. TCRdb fed the 5' RACE reads into MiXCR, producing one record per CDR3 protein. Of around 9,000 distinct CDR3 sequences detected, roughly 5% appear once; the ten largest clones hold more than 9%. These receptors' antigens are unknown. Study findings and constraints: It was found that expanded intratumoral alpha and beta TCR counts tracked tumor mutation counts.

The sequencing here drew on lung tumor tissue, taken at surgery. The origin of the receptors is a female donor with early-stage non-small cell lung cancer.

This clonotype was recorded many times. The CDR3 DNA sequence: TGTGCCAGCGGTGCCGGGACTAGCGGCCTACAGTTCTTC. Protein product: CASGAGTSGLQFF. The chain is built from TRBV7-8 and TRBJ2-1, with TRBD2 identical over 11 bases. The V and J ends lost 8 bases and 13 bases, in that order; junction bases with no gene match: 10. The length of the CDR3 is 13 residues. In germline, CDR1 is SGHVS, CDR2 FQNEAQ.

This clonotype came up many times. V is TRBV2 and J is TRBJ2-7, with 8 bases identical to TRBD1. The germline V gene encodes CDR1 SNHLY and CDR2 FYNNEI. V was clipped by 6 bases and J by 5 bases; unmatched bases: 18. There are 17 residues in the CDR3. DNA of the CDR3: TGTGCCAGCAGCCTACCCCGACAGGGGACACAACTCCACGAGCAGTACTTC. This translates into CASSLPRQGTQLHEQYF. Variable domain in full (rest from reference TRBV2 and TRBJ2-7): EPEVTQTPSHQVTQMGQEVILRCVPISNHLYFYWYRQILGQKVEFLVSFYNNEISEKSEIFDDQFSVERPDGSNFTLKIRSTKLEDSAMYFCASSLPRQGTQLHEQYFGPGTRLTVT.

This clonotype is categorized as medium-sized. The chain carries TRBV28 and TRBJ1-1; TRBD1 matches at 7 bases. With V trimmed by 4 bases and J by 0 bases, 8 bases remained unmatched. Germline assignment: CDR1 MDHEN and CDR2 SYDVKM. There are 16 residues in the CDR3. In nucleotides, the CDR3 is TGTGCCAGCAGTTCGTACGGGGACAGTTTGAACACTGAAGCTTTCTTT. It specifies CASSSYGDSLNTEAFF.

Ten or more counts support this clonotype. The CDR3: CASSLIGLAGVRNEQFF. Here the CDR3 DNA reads TGTGCCAGCAGCTTAATTGGACTAGCGGGAGTAAGGAATGAGCAGTTCTTC. V gene TRBV7-9 combines with J gene TRBJ2-1; 13 nucleotides align to TRBD2. Germline CDR1 SEHNR, CDR2 FQNEAQ (reference sequence). The ends lost 2 bases at V and 7 bases at J; junction bases unmatched: 8. The CDR3 totals 17 residues.

This clonotype was picked up many times. The rearrangement joins TRBV20-1 to TRBJ2-3; D may be TRBD2 (5 bases). CDR1 is DFQATT, CDR2 SNEGSKA, per germline (reference sequence). The CDR3 extends over 14 amino acids. CDR3 DNA sequence: TGCAGCGTCGGTTCGAGCGGAGGCACAGATACGCAGTATTTT. Protein sequence: CSVGSSGGTDTQYF.

This chain links TRBV19 with TRBJ2-3; tentatively, D is TRBD2 (5 bases). This CDR3 comprises 15 residues. Germline V lookup: CDR1 LNHDA, CDR2 SQIVND (reference sequence). V dropped 4 bases and J dropped 6 bases, with 17 bases sitting between them. The CDR3 protein is CASSRRVGNVDTQYF. Written as DNA, the CDR3 is TGTGCCAGTAGTAGGCGGGTGGGGAATGTGGATACGCAGTATTTT.

This rearrangement joins TRBV7-3 to TRBJ1-1; a possible D gene is TRBD1 (5 bases). V dropped 5 bases and J dropped 0 bases, with 10 bases sitting between them. The germline V gene encodes CDR1 SGHTA and CDR2 FQGTGA. This CDR3 contains 14 residues. The CDR3 bases are TGTGCCAGCAGCGATACAGGTATGAACACTGAAGCTTTCTTT. Translation gives CASSDTGMNTEAFF.

There are a few counts of this clonotype. The CDR3 nucleotides read TGCGCCAGCAGGCCCACGGGCACAGATACGCAGTATTTT. This gives the protein CASRPTGTDTQYF. The V call is TRBV5-1, the J call TRBJ2-3; D ambiguous. This CDR3 contains 13 residues. Trimming removed 5 bases from V and 1 base from J, with 8 bases in between. Germline CDR1 is SGHRS and CDR2 is YFSETQ.

This clonotype was seen many times. V usage is TRBV30 and J usage is TRBJ1-5; the D is unclear. Trimming pared 1 base from V and 9 bases from J, leaving 13 bases between. The CDR3 has 13 residues. Germline V gene data show CDR1 as GTSNPN and CDR2 as SVGIG (reference sequence). Here the CDR3 DNA reads TGTGCCTGGAGTGCGAGTATCTATGCGCCCCAGCATTTT. This translates into CAWSASIYAPQHF.